Listed here are 27 T cell receptor beta chains from one sample, sequenced in a study of control samples from healthy donors and cancer patients. Assay: immunoSEQ multiplex PCR; the TCRdb copy retains only in-frame clones and omits some. The table has around 200,000 clones, 90% to 95% seen once. What was sequenced was blood. The receptor set was obtained from a woman in her twenties or thirties in good health.

V is TRBV5-4 and J is TRBJ2-5, with 9 bases aligning to TRBD1. Germline loops: CDR1 SGHNT, CDR2 YYREEE (reference sequence). The junction had 1 base not matched to a gene; V was cut back by 2 bases and J by 5 bases. CDR3 size: 13 residues. The CDR3 is CASSFGQGETQYF. The CDR3 nucleotides read TGTGCCAGCAGCTTCGGACAGGGGGAGACCCAGTACTTC.

V is TRBV5-1 and J is TRBJ1-1, with no clear D. V was cut by 2 bases and J by 4 bases, with 9 bases left in between. CDR1 and CDR2 from the germline V gene are SGHRS and YFSETQ. The CDR3 is made up of 13 amino acids. CDR3 sequence reads: CASSLVASTEAFF. The CDR3 region has the DNA TGCGCCAGCAGCTTAGTTGCATCCACTGAAGCTTTCTTT.

The genes are TRBV7-3 and TRBJ2-3; 7 bases map to TRBD1. The CDR3 has 14 amino acids. CDR1 is SGHTA and CDR2 is FQGTGA in the germline V gene. Trimming took 3 bases from V and 2 from J; bases not matched to a gene: 2. CDR3 in DNA: TGTGCCAGCAGCTTTACAGGGGCCACAGATACGCAGTATTTT. Its translation: CASSFTGATDTQYF.

The rearrangement joins TRBV6-4 to TRBJ2-1; no definite D call. The CDR3 runs to 14 residues. Germline V CDR1 and CDR2: MRHNA, SNTAGT. Between the trimmed V and J ends, which lost 0 bases and 5 bases, there was a span of 8 bases. The CDR3 sequence is CASSDSIDHNEQFF. The CDR3 DNA is TGTGCCAGCAGTGACTCGATTGACCACAATGAGCAGTTCTTC.

The rearrangement links TRBV7-9 to TRBJ1-2; D is uncertain. V was clipped by 1 base and J by 4 bases, with 13 bases between them. The CDR3 runs 15 residues. Germline CDR1 SEHNR, CDR2 FQNEAQ (reference sequence). The CDR3 sequence is CASSLETPTRYGYTF. Written as DNA, the CDR3 is TGTGCCAGCAGCTTAGAGACACCCACACGCTATGGCTACACCTTC.

This sequence joins TRBV24-1 and TRBJ1-5; tentative D call: TRBD1 (6 bases). Germline V CDR1 and CDR2: KGHDR, SFDVKD. The CDR3 totals 14 residues. Trimming took 4 bases from V and 5 from J, leaving 11 bases between them. DNA of the CDR3: TGTGCCACCAGTGACAGGGGTACGGATCAGCCCCAGCATTTT. This translates into CATSDRGTDQPQHF.

The genes are TRBV10-3 and TRBJ1-2, with TRBD1 identical over 7 bases. Looked up from germline, CDR1 is ENHRY and CDR2 is SYGVKD. The CDR3 loop spans 13 amino acids. Trimming removed 5 bases from V and 4 bases from J; junction bases left unmatched: 4. CDR3 protein: CAISKGQAYGYTF. CDR3 coding DNA: TGTGCCATCAGTAAAGGACAGGCCTATGGCTACACCTTC.

The chain combines TRBV6-2 or TRBV6-3 with TRBJ1-5; D possibly corresponds to TRBD1 (6 bases). Trimming took off 0 bases at V and 2 bases at J, with 8 bases between the two ends. CDR3 length: 15 residues. Germline CDR1 is MNHEY and CDR2 is SVGEGT. For the CDR3, the DNA is TGTGCCAGCAGTTACTCGGGGGGGCGCAATCAGCCCCAGCATTTT. It yields the protein CASSYSGGRNQPQHF.

The J gene is TRBJ2-7, the V gene TRBV7-6, with TRBD2 matching over 12 bases. The CDR3 consists of 15 residues. The trim removed 5 bases at V and 2 bases at J, leaving 4 bases unmatched. The germline CDR1 and CDR2 sequences are SGHVS and FNYEAQ. The CDR3 region has the DNA TGTGCCAGCAGCCTACTAGCGGGAGGAACCTACGAGCAGTACTTC. Translated: CASSLLAGGTYEQYF.

This clone was seen only once. This chain links TRBV7-9 with TRBJ2-2; 8 bases fit TRBD1. Germline assignment: CDR1 SEHNR and CDR2 FQNEAQ (reference sequence). V was clipped by 3 bases and J by 3 bases; unmatched bases: 0. This CDR3 is 14 amino acids long. The CDR3 loop is CASSLDRDTGELFF. In DNA, the CDR3 is TGTGCCAGCAGCTTGGACAGGGACACCGGGGAGCTGTTTTTT.

The V call is TRBV5-1, the J call TRBJ2-1, with 7 bases aligning to TRBD2. The CDR3 runs 16 residues. Germline lookup yields CDR1 SGHRS and CDR2 YFSETQ. Losses at the gene ends were 1 base for V and 5 bases for J; bases not matched to a gene: 9. CDR3 in DNA: TGCGCCAGCAGCTTGAATGGCGGGAGTGGGGACAATGAGCAGTTCTTC. This codes for CASSLNGGSGDNEQFF.

The V gene is TRBV4-2, the J gene TRBJ2-1, with TRBD2 matching 7 bases. With 0 bases clipped from V and 4 bases from J, the junction kept 6 bases outside the gene matches. The CDR3 is made up of 16 amino acids. Germline assignment: CDR1 LGHNA and CDR2 YNFKEQ. Here the CDR3 reads CASSQEDGAGYNEQFF. CDR3 sequence (DNA): TGTGCCAGCAGCCAAGAAGATGGAGCGGGGTACAATGAGCAGTTCTTC.

The V and J genes are TRBV27 and TRBJ1-1; D is undetermined. There are 15 residues in the CDR3. From germline, CDR1 is MNHEY and CDR2 SMNVEV (reference sequence). Trimming shortened V by 1 base and J by 0 bases, and 9 bases separated the two germline ends. The DNA of the CDR3 is TGTGCCAGCAGTTTATATCCAGGCTTGAACACTGAAGCTTTCTTT. Translating gives CASSLYPGLNTEAFF.

The rearrangement joins TRBV19 to TRBJ2-1, with 13 bases that match TRBD2. The germline V gene encodes CDR1 LNHDA and CDR2 SQIVND (reference sequence). The trim removed 6 bases at V and 4 bases at J, leaving 0 bases unmatched. CDR3 length equals 14 residues. Here the CDR3 reads CASRLAGGYNEQFF. The CDR3 coding sequence is TGTGCCAGTAGACTAGCGGGAGGGTACAATGAGCAGTTCTTC.

DNA of the CDR3: TGTGCCATCAGTGGCGGGGCCTACAACACTGAAGCTTTCTTT. Protein product: CAISGGAYNTEAFF. This chain uses TRBV10-3 with TRBJ1-1, with D perhaps matching TRBD1 (5 bases). Per the germline V gene, CDR1 is ENHRY and CDR2 is SYGVKD. This CDR3 is 14 amino acids long. V lost 4 bases and J 2 bases, leaving 11 bases between the germline ends.

The chain combines TRBV11-2 with TRBJ1-1; 9 bases fit TRBD1. V was clipped by 5 bases and J by 2 bases; unmatched bases: 9. This CDR3 has 16 residues. Per germline, CDR1 SGHAT and CDR2 FQNNGV. This CDR3 reads CASSLQPGQGNTEAFF. The CDR3 bases are TGTGCCAGCAGCCTTCAACCGGGACAGGGAAACACTGAAGCTTTCTTT. The whole variable domain, filled in from reference TRBV11-2 and TRBJ1-1, reads EAGVAQSPRYKIIEKRQSVAFWCNPISGHATLYWYQQILGQGPKLLIQFQNNGVVDDSQLPKDRFSAERLKGVDSTLKIQPAKLEDSAVYLCASSLQPGQGNTEAFFGQGTRLTVV.

The CDR3 region is CASSDRGGEPQHF. The DNA for the CDR3 is TGTGCCAGCTCGGACAGGGGCGGTGAGCCCCAGCATTTT. The J gene is TRBJ1-5, the V gene TRBV28, with 9 bases that match TRBD1. The germline V gene encodes CDR1 MDHEN and CDR2 SYDVKM. CDR3 length equals 13 residues. Germline trimming cut 8 bases from V and 8 bases from J; bases unmatched to any gene: 7.

This clone was seen once. J is TRBJ1-5 and V is TRBV7-8, with 8 positions matching TRBD1. V was pared by 0 bases and J by 4 bases, with 5 bases of the junction left unmatched. Germline V gene data show CDR1 as SGHVS and CDR2 as FQNEAQ. The CDR3 extends over 16 amino acids. CDR3 sequence: CASSLADRVGNQPQHF. CDR3 sequence (DNA): TGTGCCAGCAGCTTAGCGGACAGGGTCGGGAATCAGCCCCAGCATTTT.

The CDR3 DNA follows: TGTGCCAGCAGTTCTCTAGCGGGGACTAGCACAGATACGCAGTATTTT. Its translation: CASSSLAGTSTDTQYF. The chain carries TRBV2 and TRBJ2-3, with TRBD2 matching over 9 bases. This CDR3 has 16 amino acids. Germline V gene sequence: CDR1 SNHLY, CDR2 FYNNEI. V was clipped by 5 bases and J by 0 bases; unmatched bases: 6.

The chain has TRBV30 and TRBJ1-1; tentative D call: TRBD1 (6 bases). Trimming took 2 bases from V and 5 from J, leaving 15 bases between them. This CDR3 is 14 amino acids long. Per germline, CDR1 GTSNPN and CDR2 SVGIG (reference sequence). CDR3 sequence (DNA): TGTGCCTGGAGTCTCGGACGGGGGCAAACTGAAGCTTTCTTT. This translates into CAWSLGRGQTEAFF.

The gene calls are TRBV6-5 and TRBJ1-2; D possibly corresponds to TRBD1 (5 bases). CDR3 length: 15 amino acids. V lost 2 bases and J lost 0, with 10 bases in between. Germline assignment: CDR1 MNHEY and CDR2 SVGAGI. Here the CDR3 DNA reads TGTGCCAGCAGTTACGAGGGGAAAGCTAACTATGGCTACACCTTC. Translating gives CASSYEGKANYGYTF.

The genes are TRBV12-3 or TRBV12-4 and TRBJ1-2; no definite D call. V lost 6 bases and J 5 bases, leaving 10 bases between the germline ends. The CDR3 covers 12 residues. The CDR3 sequence is CASSQDGYGYTF. For the CDR3, the DNA is TGTGCCAGCAGCCAGGACGGTTATGGCTACACCTTC.

This chain links TRBV7-8 with TRBJ1-2, with a tentative D call TRBD1 (5 bases). CDR3 length equals 15 residues. Per the germline V gene, CDR1 is SGHVS and CDR2 is FQNEAQ. V lost 2 bases to trimming and J lost 3 bases, with 13 bases between them. CDR3 region: CASSLTRQTDYGYTF. The DNA of the CDR3 is TGTGCCAGCAGCTTAACGAGACAGACTGACTATGGCTACACCTTC.

The V call is TRBV6-5, the J call TRBJ1-5, with D possibly being TRBD1 (6 bases). V was trimmed by 5 bases and J by 0 bases, leaving 11 bases between them. Germline CDR1 MNHEY, CDR2 SVGAGI. The CDR3 totals 15 residues. CDR3 sequence: CASSPGTHSNQPQHF. CDR3 DNA: TGTGCCAGCAGTCCCGGGACACATAGCAATCAGCCCCAGCATTTT.

The genes are TRBV12-3 or TRBV12-4 and TRBJ2-3, with D unresolved. CDR3 size: 12 residues. V lost 9 bases, J lost 0 bases, and 7 bases lay in between. The CDR3 DNA is TGTGCCAGTTCCAGGAGCACAGATACGCAGTATTTT. As protein: CASSRSTDTQYF.

CDR3 in amino acids: CASSTRTSGRDEQFF. The DNA of the CDR3 is TGTGCCAGTAGTACCCGGACTAGCGGGAGGGATGAGCAGTTCTTC. The rearrangement links TRBV19 to TRBJ2-1, with 15 bases lining up with TRBD2. V was clipped by 4 bases and J by 8 bases; unmatched bases: 3. This CDR3 comprises 15 residues. Looked up from germline, CDR1 is LNHDA and CDR2 is SQIVND (reference sequence).

The chain recombines TRBV2 with TRBJ1-1; D ambiguous. The CDR3 covers 12 residues. In germline, CDR1 is SNHLY, CDR2 FYNNEI. Between the trimmed V and J ends, which lost 6 bases and 0 bases, there was a span of 5 bases. Here the CDR3 reads CASRVLNTEAFF. CDR3 nucleotides: TGTGCCAGCAGAGTATTGAACACTGAAGCTTTCTTT.